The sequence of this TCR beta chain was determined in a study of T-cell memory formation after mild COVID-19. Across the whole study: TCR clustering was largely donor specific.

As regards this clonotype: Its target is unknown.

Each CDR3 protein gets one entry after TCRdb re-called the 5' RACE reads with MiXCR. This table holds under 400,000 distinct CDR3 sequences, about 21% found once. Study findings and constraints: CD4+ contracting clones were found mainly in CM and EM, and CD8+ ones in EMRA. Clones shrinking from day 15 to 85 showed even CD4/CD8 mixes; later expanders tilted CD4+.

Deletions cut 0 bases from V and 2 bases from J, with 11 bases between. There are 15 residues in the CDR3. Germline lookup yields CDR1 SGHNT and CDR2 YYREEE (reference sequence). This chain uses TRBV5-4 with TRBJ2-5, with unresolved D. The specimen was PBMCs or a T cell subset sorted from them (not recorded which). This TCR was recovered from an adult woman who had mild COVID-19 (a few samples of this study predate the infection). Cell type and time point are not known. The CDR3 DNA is TGTGCCAGCAGCTTGGGACGACAACCGCAAGAGACCCAGTACTTC. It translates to CASSLGRQPQETQYF.